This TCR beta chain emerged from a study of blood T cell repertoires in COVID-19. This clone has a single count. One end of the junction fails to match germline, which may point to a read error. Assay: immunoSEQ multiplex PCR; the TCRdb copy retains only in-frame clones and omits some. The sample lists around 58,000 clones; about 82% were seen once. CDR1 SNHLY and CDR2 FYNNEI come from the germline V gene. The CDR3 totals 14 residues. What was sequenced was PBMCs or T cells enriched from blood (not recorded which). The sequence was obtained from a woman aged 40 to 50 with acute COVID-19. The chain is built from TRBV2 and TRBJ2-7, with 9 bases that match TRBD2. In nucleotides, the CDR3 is TGTGCCAGCAGTGAAGCTTCGGTAGCGGGAGTCCGCGATTTC. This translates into CASSEASVAGVRDF.